This TCR beta chain derives from a study of cytomegalovirus exposure and HLA in healthy donors. For the study at large: Counted in an early data release were approximately 85 million unique TCRs from HLA-typed donors. Among the roughly 430 genotyped donors, over 70% were placed in the Caucasian-associated ancestry cluster.

Study-wide results and caveats: Solely CMV serostatus was available to characterize immune exposure.

Primers: 60 Vbeta forward and 13 Jbeta reverse. Per the original data handling: The authors later counted around 80 million unique TCR beta chains, some 9.9 million of them shared. The table came from immunoSEQ multiplex PCR; TCRdb's copy has only in-frame clones and leaves some out. V and J calls and clone size are those listed in that table; D and trimming were worked out from the DNA. The specimen's table records approximately 70,000 clones. Trimming took 4 bases from V and 3 from J; bases not matched to a gene: 8. This CDR3 has 16 residues. From germline, CDR1 is MNHEY and CDR2 SMNVEV (reference sequence). With respect to this clone: The antigen is not known.

V usage is TRBV27 and J usage is TRBJ2-7; 11 bases match TRBD2. The receptor was isolated from a woman aged 25 to 39 in good health and CMV-seronegative. Sample: PBMCs. As DNA, the CDR3 is TGTGCCAGCAGTTCACGCCTTACTAGCGGGAGCTACGAGCAGTACTTC. It specifies CASSSRLTSGSYEQYF.